The next 23 T cell receptor beta chains were all read from a single sample in a study of cytomegalovirus exposure and HLA in healthy donors. Method: immunoSEQ multiplex PCR; TCRdb's copy keeps in-frame clones and lacks some. The sample carries fewer than 200,000 clones, roughly 86% recorded once. Specimen: PBMCs. The receptors come from a man younger than 30 in good health and CMV-seropositive.

The V call is TRBV9, the J call TRBJ2-1; the match to TRBD2 covers 8 bases. The V and J ends lost 0 bases and 4 bases, in that order; junction bases with no gene match: 3. The CDR3 loop spans 15 amino acids. Germline CDR1 and CDR2: SGDLS and YYNGEE. The DNA of the CDR3 is TGTGCCAGCAGCGTAGGACTAGCGCTTTACAATGAGCAGTTCTTC. This encodes CASSVGLALYNEQFF.

The chain is built from TRBV5-1 and TRBJ2-3, with a possible D match to TRBD1 (6 bases). Germline CDR1 SGHRS, CDR2 YFSETQ. V was clipped by 3 bases and J by 3 bases, with 14 bases between them. CDR3 size: 15 residues. The CDR3 region has the DNA TGCGCCAGCAGCTGGGACAATCCTGGGACAGATACGCAGTATTTT. Translating gives CASSWDNPGTDTQYF.

V gene TRBV6-1 combines with J gene TRBJ2-2, with 9 bases lining up with TRBD2. Losses at the gene ends were 2 bases for V and 7 bases for J; bases not matched to a gene: 8. Germline CDR1 is MNHNS and CDR2 is SASEGT. The CDR3 is made up of 16 amino acids. CDR3 protein: CASSERVAGEGGELFF. The CDR3 nucleotides are TGTGCCAGCAGTGAACGGGTAGCGGGAGAGGGCGGGGAGCTGTTTTTT.

The chain couples TRBV28 to TRBJ2-6; TRBD1 agrees at 10 bases. The CDR3 has 17 amino acids. V lost 7 bases and J lost 2; bases outside the gene matches: 8. From germline, CDR1 is MDHEN and CDR2 SYDVKM. The CDR3 DNA reads TGTGCCAGCACAACCCGGGACAGGGGACCTGGGGCCAACGTCCTGACTTTC. This gives the protein CASTTRDRGPGANVLTF.

The chain has TRBV4-2 and TRBJ2-2, with 8 bases matching TRBD2. CDR3 length: 16 amino acids. V lost 1 base to trimming and J lost 6 bases; unmatched junction nucleotides: 7. The germline gives CDR1 LGHNA, CDR2 YNFKEQ. CDR3 amino acids: CASSQVGTSRAGELFF. In DNA, the CDR3 is TGTGCCAGCAGCCAAGTTGGGACTAGTCGAGCCGGGGAGCTGTTTTTT.

The rearrangement joins TRBV4-1 to TRBJ2-7, with TRBD1 as a possible D gene (5 bases). Germline V gene data show CDR1 as MGHRA and CDR2 as YSYEKL. V was pared by 0 bases and J by 5 bases, with 14 bases between. The CDR3 is made up of 15 amino acids. The CDR3 DNA reads TGCGCCAGCAGCCAAGAGGGGCCCCAAGGGGACGAGCAGTACTTC. Encoded protein: CASSQEGPQGDEQYF.

The V gene is TRBV19, the J gene TRBJ1-2; 7 positions agree with TRBD1. This CDR3 comprises 15 residues. Germline V gene data show CDR1 as LNHDA and CDR2 as SQIVND (reference sequence). The V gene end was trimmed by 1 base and the J gene end by 4 bases; junction bases not matched to a gene: 6. CDR3 sequence: CASSIALTGRYGYTF. The CDR3 DNA is TGTGCCAGTAGTATAGCTCTGACAGGGCGCTATGGCTACACCTTC.

The rearrangement uses TRBV29-1 and TRBJ2-1; 12 bases agree with TRBD2. V lost 7 bases to trimming and J lost 8 bases; unmatched junction nucleotides: 9. Germline CDR1 reads SQVTM; CDR2 reads ANQGSEA. CDR3 length equals 14 residues. In DNA form, the CDR3 reads TGCAGCGCTAGGACTAGCGGGATGGTGGATGAGCAGTTCTTC. Residues: CSARTSGMVDEQFF.

This clone was seen a few times. The V and J genes are TRBV5-1 and TRBJ2-3, with D perhaps matching TRBD1 (5 bases). CDR1 and CDR2 from the germline V gene are SGHRS and YFSETQ. V lost 0 bases and J 4 bases, leaving 9 bases between the germline ends. The CDR3 consists of 14 residues. DNA for the CDR3: TGCGCCAGCAGCTTGGAGGGGAACGCAGATACGCAGTATTTT. It is translated as CASSLEGNADTQYF.

V is TRBV19 and J is TRBJ1-4, with unresolved D. CDR1 LNHDA and CDR2 SQIVND come from the germline V gene (reference sequence). CDR3 length: 15 amino acids. V dropped 5 bases and J dropped 0 bases, with 10 bases sitting between them. The CDR3 loop is CASSRTGTTNEKLFF. The CDR3 nucleotides are TGTGCCAGTAGTCGGACGGGAACAACTAATGAAAAACTGTTTTTT.

This chain links TRBV7-3 with TRBJ2-7; perhaps TRBD1 as D (5 bases). The CDR3 is 15 residues long. The germline V gene has CDR1 SGHTA and CDR2 FQGTGA. Trimming removed 2 bases at V and 1 base at J, with 12 bases between. DNA of the CDR3: TGTGCCAGCAGCTTATCCCCCCAGGGTTCCTACGAGCAGTACTTC. It specifies CASSLSPQGSYEQYF.

Only a few counts were recorded for this clone. This chain links TRBV19 with TRBJ2-2, with 7 bases lining up with TRBD2. From germline, CDR1 is LNHDA and CDR2 SQIVND (reference sequence). CDR3 length: 15 residues. Losses at the gene ends were 6 bases for V and 0 bases for J; bases not matched to a gene: 4. CDR3 loop: CASSEGLANTGELFF. The DNA for the CDR3 is TGTGCCAGTAGCGAAGGACTAGCGAACACCGGGGAGCTGTTTTTT.

The chain carries TRBV30 and TRBJ1-5; D uncertain. The V end lost 3 bases, the J end lost 5 bases, and 11 bases lay between the germline ends. The CDR3 is 13 residues long. CDR1 is GTSNPN, CDR2 SVGIG, per germline (reference sequence). For the CDR3, the DNA is TGTGCCTGGAGCGTGAGTACCGATCAGCCCCAGCATTTT. Protein sequence: CAWSVSTDQPQHF.

V usage is TRBV30 and J usage is TRBJ1-2; D is perhaps TRBD1 (6 bases). Trimming left V 3 bases short and J 2 bases short, with 13 bases between. There are 14 residues in the CDR3. Germline CDR1 and CDR2: GTSNPN and SVGIG (reference sequence). For the CDR3, the DNA is TGTGCCTGGAGGCCCGGGACACCAAACTATGGCTACACCTTC. Translation: CAWRPGTPNYGYTF.

J is TRBJ1-2 and V is TRBV7-8; the match to TRBD1 covers 10 bases. Germline V gene data show CDR1 as SGHVS and CDR2 as FQNEAQ. V gave up 5 bases and J gave up 9 bases; unmatched junction bases: 6. There are 13 residues in the CDR3. The CDR3 DNA sequence: TGTGCCAGCAGCGGGACAGGGGTCGGCCGCTACACCTTC. It translates to CASSGTGVGRYTF.

V is TRBV28 and J is TRBJ1-1; D call uncertain. Deletions cut 1 base from V and 1 base from J, with 4 bases between. This CDR3 has 13 residues. Germline lookup yields CDR1 MDHEN and CDR2 SYDVKM. The CDR3: CASSLFGNTEAFF. In nucleotides, the CDR3 is TGTGCCAGCAGTTTATTCGGGAACACTGAAGCTTTCTTT.

V usage is TRBV5-4 and J usage is TRBJ2-3, with 14 positions matching TRBD2. With 4 bases clipped from V and 5 bases from J, the junction kept 18 bases outside the gene matches. CDR1 and CDR2 from the germline V gene are SGHNT and YYREEE (reference sequence). The CDR3 length is 20 residues. Written as DNA, the CDR3 is TGTGCCAGCAGCCTCATGGGGGGGACTAGCGGGAGTGGCTCCGGAGATACGCAGTATTTT. As protein: CASSLMGGTSGSGSGDTQYF.

The V and J genes are TRBV30 and TRBJ2-5, with TRBD2 as a possible D gene (5 bases). This CDR3 is built from 16 residues. Germline CDR1 and CDR2: GTSNPN and SVGIG (reference sequence). V was trimmed by 1 base and J by 5 bases, leaving 20 bases between them. CDR3 sequence (DNA): TGTGCCTGGAGTGGACTTGAGGGCCGTTACTCGGAGACCCAGTACTTC. The encoded protein is CAWSGLEGRYSETQYF.

The chain has TRBV27 and TRBJ1-1; possibly TRBD1 for D (5 bases). The CDR3 totals 15 residues. V was trimmed by 5 bases and J by 0 bases, leaving 13 bases between them. Looked up from germline, CDR1 is MNHEY and CDR2 is SMNVEV (reference sequence). The CDR3 nucleotides are TGTGCCAGCAGTCTCCAGGGTCCTTTGAACACTGAAGCTTTCTTT. It is translated as CASSLQGPLNTEAFF.

In DNA form, the CDR3 reads TGCGCCAGCAGCCCAGGGACATCCCAAGAGACCCAGTACTTC. Encoded protein: CASSPGTSQETQYF. The chain combines TRBV5-1 with TRBJ2-5; possible D gene TRBD1, 6 bases. The CDR3 consists of 14 residues. V lost 4 bases to trimming and J lost 1 base, with 11 bases between them. Germline lookup yields CDR1 SGHRS and CDR2 YFSETQ.

As regards this clone: The germline gene is not matched at one end of the junction; a read error may be the cause. The chain links TRBV6-1 to TRBJ1-1, with D possibly being TRBD1 (5 bases). This CDR3 is built from 14 residues. Germline lookup yields CDR1 MNHNS and CDR2 SASEGT. CDR3 DNA sequence: TGTGCCGGCAGTGTGGGGGGTTTGGACACTGAAGCTTTCTTT. This gives the protein CAGSVGGLDTEAFF.

The chain has TRBV27 and TRBJ1-2; 10 positions match TRBD1. The CDR3 covers 14 residues. After removal of 6 bases from V and 4 bases from J, the junction contained 5 bases not matched to a gene. CDR1 and CDR2 from the germline V gene are MNHEY and SMNVEV (reference sequence). The chain's CDR3 is CASSPGTGAYGYTF. CDR3 coding DNA: TGTGCCAGCAGCCCCGGGACAGGGGCCTATGGCTACACCTTC.

The V call is TRBV19, the J call TRBJ1-5; D may be TRBD1 (5 bases). Looked up from germline, CDR1 is LNHDA and CDR2 is SQIVND (reference sequence). The CDR3 consists of 13 residues. V was cut by 7 bases and J by 6 bases, with 13 bases left in between. CDR3 DNA sequence: TGTGCCAGTACCCTTCAGGGTCGTCAGCCCCAGCATTTT. This gives the protein CASTLQGRQPQHF.